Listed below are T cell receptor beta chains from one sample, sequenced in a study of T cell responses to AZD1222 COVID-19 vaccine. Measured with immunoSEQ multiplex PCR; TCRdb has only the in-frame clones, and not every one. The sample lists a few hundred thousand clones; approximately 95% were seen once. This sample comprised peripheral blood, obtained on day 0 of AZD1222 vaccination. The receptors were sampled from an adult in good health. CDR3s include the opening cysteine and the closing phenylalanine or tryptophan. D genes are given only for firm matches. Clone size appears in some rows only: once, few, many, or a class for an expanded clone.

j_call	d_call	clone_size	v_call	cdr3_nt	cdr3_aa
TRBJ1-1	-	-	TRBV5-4	TGTGCCAGCAGCTTGACGACCCTGAACACTGAAGCTTTCTTT	CASSLTTLNTEAFF
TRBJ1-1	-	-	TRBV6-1	TGTGCCAGCAGTGAAGCGGTTTGGGCCCGGGGCGCTTTCTTT	CASSEAVWARGAFF
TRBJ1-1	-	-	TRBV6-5	TGTGCCAGCAGTTATGGGGCGGGACAAAACACTGAAGCTTTCTTT	CASSYGAGQNTEAFF
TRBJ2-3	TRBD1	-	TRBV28	TGTGCCGGGAACAGGGGTGTGTCAGATACGCAGTATTTT	CAGNRGVSDTQYF
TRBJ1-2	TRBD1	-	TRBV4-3	TGCGCCAGCAGCCACCTATCTCTCGGACAGGGACATGGCTACACCTTC	CASSHLSLGQGHGYTF
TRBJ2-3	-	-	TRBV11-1	TGTGCCAGCACTGGGTCCACAGATACGCAGTATTTT	CASTGSTDTQYF
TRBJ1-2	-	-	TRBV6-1	TGTGCCAGCAGTGAAGCGTTGACGGAAAACTATGGCTACACCTTC	CASSEALTENYGYTF
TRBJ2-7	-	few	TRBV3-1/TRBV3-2	TGTGCCAGCAGCCAAGTTCGGGAGTCGGGAGAGCAGTACTTC	CASSQVRESGEQYF
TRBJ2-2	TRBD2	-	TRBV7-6	TGTGCCAGCAGCTTAAGGCTACTAGCGGGAGGAGAGGGGGAGCTGTTTTTT	CASSLRLLAGGEGELFF
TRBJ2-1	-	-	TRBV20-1	TGCAGTGCTAGTCGCGGACCTGCCTACAATGAGCAGTTCTTC	CSASRGPAYNEQFF
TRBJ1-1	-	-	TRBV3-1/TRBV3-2	TGTGCCAGCAGCCAGCATTCAGGGGCGGAGGGAGCTTTCTTT	CASSQHSGAEGAFF
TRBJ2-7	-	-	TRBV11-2	TGTGCCAGCAGCTTATGGTGGGGGGCGGAAAGCTCCTACGAGCAGTACTTC	CASSLWWGAESSYEQYF
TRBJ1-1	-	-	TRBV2	TGTGCCAGCAGTGGGGACGGGAACACTGAAGCTTTCTTT	CASSGDGNTEAFF
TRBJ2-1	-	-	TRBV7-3	TGTGCCAGCAGCTCTTGGGTGGGAGGAGCCCGCAATGAGCAGTTCTTC	CASSSWVGGARNEQFF
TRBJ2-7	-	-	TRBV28	TGTGCCACCTCTTGGAGGGGAGGTTGGAACCACGAGCAGTACTTC	CATSWRGGWNHEQYF
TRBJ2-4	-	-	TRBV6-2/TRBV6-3	TGTGCCAGCAGTCCCTCGGGGTTGTGGTCAAAAAACATTCAGTACTTC	CASSPSGLWSKNIQYF
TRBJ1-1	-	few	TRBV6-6	TGTGCCAGCAGTCTCGCCGGGACGGGGCACACTGAAGCTTTCTTT	CASSLAGTGHTEAFF
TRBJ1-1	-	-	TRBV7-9	TGTGCCAGCAGCCCCCAGAGGGGAGAAGCTTTCTTT	CASSPQRGEAFF
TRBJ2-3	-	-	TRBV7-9	TGTGCCAGCAGCTTCCTGGGGGGAGCAGATACGCAGTATTTT	CASSFLGGADTQYF
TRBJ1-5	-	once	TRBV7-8	TGTGCCAGCAGCTCCCGCCGCCTGAACCCGGGGGGTCAGCCCCAGCATTTT	CASSSRRLNPGGQPQHF
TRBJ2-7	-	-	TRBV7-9	TGTGCCAGCAGCCAGAACCACAGGGATCCCTACGAGCAGTACTTC	CASSQNHRDPYEQYF
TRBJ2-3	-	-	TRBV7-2	TGTGCCAGCAGCTTAGGGGCTAGCACAGATACGCAGTATTTT	CASSLGASTDTQYF
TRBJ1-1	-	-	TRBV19	TGTGCCAGTAGTCCTAGGGGCGGGGACACTGAAGCTTTCTTT	CASSPRGGDTEAFF